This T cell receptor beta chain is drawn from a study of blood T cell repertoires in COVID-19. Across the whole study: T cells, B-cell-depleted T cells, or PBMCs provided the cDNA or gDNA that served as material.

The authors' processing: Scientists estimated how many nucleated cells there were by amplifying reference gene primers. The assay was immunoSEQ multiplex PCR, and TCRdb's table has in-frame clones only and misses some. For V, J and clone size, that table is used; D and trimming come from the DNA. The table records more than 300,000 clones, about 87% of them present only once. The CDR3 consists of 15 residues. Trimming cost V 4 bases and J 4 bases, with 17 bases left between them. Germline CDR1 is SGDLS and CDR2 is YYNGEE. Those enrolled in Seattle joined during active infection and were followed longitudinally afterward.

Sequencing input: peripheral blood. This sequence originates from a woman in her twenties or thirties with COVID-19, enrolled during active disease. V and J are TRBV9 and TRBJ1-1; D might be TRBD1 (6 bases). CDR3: CASSPSGGRGTEAFF. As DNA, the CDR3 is TGTGCCAGCAGCCCATCGGGGGGGCGAGGCACTGAAGCTTTCTTT.